This TCR beta chain stems from a study of radiotherapy plus CTLA-4 blockade in lung cancer. The wider study: There were objective responses in roughly 17% of patients, and roughly 32% had disease control. Findings and limits, study-wide: Interferon-beta, together with early blood T cell clone dynamics, reportedly best predicted response. Tumor-derived TCR clones expanded in blood after radiotherapy plus ipilimumab.

Repertoires were generated with immunoSEQ multiplex PCR, while TCRdb's copy carries only in-frame clones and drops some. Among 50,000 or so clones listed, approximately 79% were seen once. To note about this clone: Its antigen remains unidentified.

This clonotype was obtained from a human donor with non-small cell lung cancer who had stable disease on radiotherapy plus ipilimumab. Sequences were derived from peripheral blood, sampled from a patient treated with radiotherapy plus ipilimumab.

The CDR3 sequence is CASQGAQGLVYNSPLHF. In nucleotides, the CDR3 is TGTGCCAGCCAAGGGGCCCAGGGGCTCGTCTATAATTCACCCCTCCACTTT. The chain couples TRBV28 to TRBJ1-6; possibly TRBD1 for D (6 bases). The V gene lost 8 bases and the J gene lost 3 bases, with 20 bases spanning the gap. This CDR3 contains 17 residues. CDR1 is MDHEN and CDR2 is SYDVKM in the germline V gene.